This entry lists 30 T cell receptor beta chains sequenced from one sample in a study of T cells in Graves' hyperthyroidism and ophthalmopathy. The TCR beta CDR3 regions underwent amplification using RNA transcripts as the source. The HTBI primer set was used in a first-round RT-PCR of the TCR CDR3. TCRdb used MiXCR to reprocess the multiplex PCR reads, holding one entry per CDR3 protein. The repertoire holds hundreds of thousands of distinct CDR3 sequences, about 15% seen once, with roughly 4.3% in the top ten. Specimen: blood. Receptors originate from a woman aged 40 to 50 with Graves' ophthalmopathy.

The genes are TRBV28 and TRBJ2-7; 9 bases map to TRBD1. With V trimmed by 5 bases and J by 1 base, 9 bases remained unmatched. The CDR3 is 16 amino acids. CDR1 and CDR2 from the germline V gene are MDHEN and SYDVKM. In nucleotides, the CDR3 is TGTGCCAGCAGTAGAACAGCAGGGACAGGGTCCTACGAGCAGTACTTC. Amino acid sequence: CASSRTAGTGSYEQYF.

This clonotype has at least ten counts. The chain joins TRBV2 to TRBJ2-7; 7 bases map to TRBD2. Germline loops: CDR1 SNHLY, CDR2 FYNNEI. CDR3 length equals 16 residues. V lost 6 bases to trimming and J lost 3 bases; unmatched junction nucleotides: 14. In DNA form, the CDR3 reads TGTGCCAGCAGGAGGAAGTCTAGCGGAACAAGCTACGAGCAGTACTTC. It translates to CASRRKSSGTSYEQYF.

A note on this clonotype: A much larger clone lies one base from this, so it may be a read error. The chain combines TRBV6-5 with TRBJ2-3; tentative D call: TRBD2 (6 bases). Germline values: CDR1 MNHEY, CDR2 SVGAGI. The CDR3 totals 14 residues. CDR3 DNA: TGTGCCAGCAGTTTCGGGAGTATAACAGGTACGCAGTATTTT. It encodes CASSFGSITGTQYF.

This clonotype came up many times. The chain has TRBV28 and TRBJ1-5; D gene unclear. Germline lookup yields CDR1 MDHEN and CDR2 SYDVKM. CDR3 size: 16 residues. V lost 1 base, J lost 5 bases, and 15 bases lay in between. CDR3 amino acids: CASSLSRFAVYQPQHF. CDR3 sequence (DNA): TGTGCCAGCAGTTTATCCAGGTTTGCCGTGTATCAGCCCCAGCATTTT.

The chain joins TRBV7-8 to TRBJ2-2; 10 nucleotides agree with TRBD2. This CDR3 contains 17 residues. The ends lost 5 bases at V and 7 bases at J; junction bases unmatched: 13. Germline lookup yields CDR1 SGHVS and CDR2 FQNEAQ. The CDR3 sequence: CASSPIGLAGEDGELFF. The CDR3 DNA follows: TGTGCCAGCAGCCCTATTGGGCTAGCGGGAGAGGACGGGGAGCTGTTTTTT.

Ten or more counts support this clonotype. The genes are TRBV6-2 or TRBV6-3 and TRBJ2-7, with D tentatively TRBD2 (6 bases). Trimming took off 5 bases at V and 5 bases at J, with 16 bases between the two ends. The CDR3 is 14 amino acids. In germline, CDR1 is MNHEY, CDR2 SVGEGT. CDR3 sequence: CASSDGTGANEQYF. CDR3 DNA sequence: TGTGCCAGCAGTGACGGGACTGGGGCTAACGAGCAGTACTTC.

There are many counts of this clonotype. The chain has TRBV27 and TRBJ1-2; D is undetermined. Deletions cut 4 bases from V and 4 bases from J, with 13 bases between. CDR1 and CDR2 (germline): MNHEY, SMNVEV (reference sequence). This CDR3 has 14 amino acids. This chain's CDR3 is CASSYGVHGYGYTF. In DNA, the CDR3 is TGTGCCAGCAGTTATGGGGTGCATGGCTATGGCTACACCTTC.

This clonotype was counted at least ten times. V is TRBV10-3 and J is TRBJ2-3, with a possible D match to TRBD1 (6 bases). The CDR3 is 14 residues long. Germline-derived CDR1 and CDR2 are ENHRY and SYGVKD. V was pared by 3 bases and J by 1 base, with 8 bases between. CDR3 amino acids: CAISDRQGTDTQYF. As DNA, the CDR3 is TGTGCCATCAGTGACCGACAGGGCACAGATACGCAGTATTTT.

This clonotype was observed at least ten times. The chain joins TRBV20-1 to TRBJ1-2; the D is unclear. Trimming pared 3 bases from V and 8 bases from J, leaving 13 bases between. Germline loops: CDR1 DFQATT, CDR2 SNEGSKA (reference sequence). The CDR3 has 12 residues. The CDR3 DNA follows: TGCAGTGCTAGCCTCAAGGTTAGGGGCTACACCTTC. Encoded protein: CSASLKVRGYTF.

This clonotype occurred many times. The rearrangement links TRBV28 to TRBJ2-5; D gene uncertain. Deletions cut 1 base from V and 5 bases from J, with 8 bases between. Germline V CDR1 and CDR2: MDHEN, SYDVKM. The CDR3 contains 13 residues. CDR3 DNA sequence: TGTGCCAGCAGTTTATTGGTAGCTGAGACCCAGTACTTC. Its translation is CASSLLVAETQYF.

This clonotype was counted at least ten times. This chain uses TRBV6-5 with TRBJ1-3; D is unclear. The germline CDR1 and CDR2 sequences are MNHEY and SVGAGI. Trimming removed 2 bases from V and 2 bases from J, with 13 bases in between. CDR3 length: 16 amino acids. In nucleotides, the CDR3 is TGTGCCAGCAGTTACGGTATCGGGGATACTGGAAACACCATATATTTT. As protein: CASSYGIGDTGNTIYF.

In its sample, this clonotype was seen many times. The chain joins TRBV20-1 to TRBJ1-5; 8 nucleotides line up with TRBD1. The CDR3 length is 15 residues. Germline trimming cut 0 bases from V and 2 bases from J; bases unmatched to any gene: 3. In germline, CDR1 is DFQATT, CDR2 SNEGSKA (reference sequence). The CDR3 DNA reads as TGCAGTGCTAGAGATCAGGACAGGGGCAATCAGCCCCAGCATTTT. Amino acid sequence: CSARDQDRGNQPQHF.

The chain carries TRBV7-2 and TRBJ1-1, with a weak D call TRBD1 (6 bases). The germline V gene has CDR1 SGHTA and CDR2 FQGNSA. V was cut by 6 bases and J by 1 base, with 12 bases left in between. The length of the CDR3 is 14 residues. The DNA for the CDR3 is TGTGCCAGCAGGAGGGGGGCAGGGAACACTGAAGCTTTCTTT. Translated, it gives CASRRGAGNTEAFF. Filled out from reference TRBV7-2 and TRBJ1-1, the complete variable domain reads GAGVSQSPSNKVTEKGKDVELRCDPISGHTALYWYRQSLGQGLEFLIYFQGNSAPDKSGLPSDRFSAERTGGSVSTLTIQRTQQEDSAVYLCASRRGAGNTEAFFGQGTRLTVV.

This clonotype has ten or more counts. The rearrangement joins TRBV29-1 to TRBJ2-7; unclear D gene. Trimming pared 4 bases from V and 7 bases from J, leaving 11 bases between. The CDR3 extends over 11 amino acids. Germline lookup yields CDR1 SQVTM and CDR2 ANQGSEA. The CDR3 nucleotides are TGCAGCGTTGGTCCCTTGGGTGAGCAGTACTTC. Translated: CSVGPLGEQYF.

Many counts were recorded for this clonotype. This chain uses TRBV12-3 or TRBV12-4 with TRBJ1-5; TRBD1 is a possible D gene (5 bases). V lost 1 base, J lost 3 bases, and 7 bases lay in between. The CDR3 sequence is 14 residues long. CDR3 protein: CASSLGRDNQPQHF. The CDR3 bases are TGTGCCAGCAGTTTAGGCAGGGACAATCAGCCCCAGCATTTT.

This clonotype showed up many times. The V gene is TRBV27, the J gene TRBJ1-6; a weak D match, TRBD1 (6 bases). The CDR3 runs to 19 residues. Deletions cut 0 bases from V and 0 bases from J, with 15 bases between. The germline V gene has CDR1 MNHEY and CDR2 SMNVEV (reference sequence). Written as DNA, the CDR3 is TGTGCCAGCAGTTTATCGCCCGGACAGCATAACTCCTATAATTCACCCCTCCACTTT. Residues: CASSLSPGQHNSYNSPLHF.

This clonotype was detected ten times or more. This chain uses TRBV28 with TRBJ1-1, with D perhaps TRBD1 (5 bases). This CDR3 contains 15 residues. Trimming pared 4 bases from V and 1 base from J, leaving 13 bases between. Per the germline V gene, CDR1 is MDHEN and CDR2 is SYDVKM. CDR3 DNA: TGTGCCAGCAGTTCGGATCAGGGTCCGAACACTGAAGCTTTCTTT. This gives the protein CASSSDQGPNTEAFF.

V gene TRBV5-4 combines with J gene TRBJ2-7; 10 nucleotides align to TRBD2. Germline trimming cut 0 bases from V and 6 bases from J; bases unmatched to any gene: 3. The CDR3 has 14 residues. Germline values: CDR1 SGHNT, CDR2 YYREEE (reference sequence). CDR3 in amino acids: CASSLGLAGREQYF. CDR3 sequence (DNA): TGTGCCAGCAGCTTGGGACTAGCGGGTCGCGAGCAGTACTTC.

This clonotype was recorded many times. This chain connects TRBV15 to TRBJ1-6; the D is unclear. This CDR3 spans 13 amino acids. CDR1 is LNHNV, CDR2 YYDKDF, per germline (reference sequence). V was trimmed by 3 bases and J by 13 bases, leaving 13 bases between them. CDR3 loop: CATSRSRERPLHF. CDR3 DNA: TGTGCCACCAGCAGGTCACGGGAACGGCCCCTCCACTTT.

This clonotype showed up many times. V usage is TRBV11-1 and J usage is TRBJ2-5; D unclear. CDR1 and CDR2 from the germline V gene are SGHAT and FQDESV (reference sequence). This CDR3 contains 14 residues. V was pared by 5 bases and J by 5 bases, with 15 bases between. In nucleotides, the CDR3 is TGTGCCAGCAGCGCTCAGGAGTTTGGGGAGACCCAGTACTTC. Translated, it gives CASSAQEFGETQYF.

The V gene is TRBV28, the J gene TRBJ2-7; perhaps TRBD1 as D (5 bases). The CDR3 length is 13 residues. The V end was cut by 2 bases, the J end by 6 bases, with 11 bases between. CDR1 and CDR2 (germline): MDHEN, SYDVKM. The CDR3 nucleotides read TGTGCCAGCAGTTTACCCCAGGGTTCCGAGCAGTACTTC. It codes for CASSLPQGSEQYF.

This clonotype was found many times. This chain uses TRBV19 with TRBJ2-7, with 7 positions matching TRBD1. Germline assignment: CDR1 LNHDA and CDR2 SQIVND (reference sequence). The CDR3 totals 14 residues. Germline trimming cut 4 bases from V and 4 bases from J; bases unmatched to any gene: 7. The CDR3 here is CASSRSGTEYEQYF. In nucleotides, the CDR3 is TGTGCCAGTAGTAGGTCAGGGACAGAATACGAGCAGTACTTC.

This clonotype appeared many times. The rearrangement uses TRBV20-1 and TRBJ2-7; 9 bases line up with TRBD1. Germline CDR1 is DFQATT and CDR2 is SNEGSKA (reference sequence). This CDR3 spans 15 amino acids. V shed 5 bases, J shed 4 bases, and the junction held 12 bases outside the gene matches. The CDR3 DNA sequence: TGCAGTGCTCACAATCCCGGGACAGGGATTTACGAGCAGTACTTC. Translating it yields CSAHNPGTGIYEQYF.

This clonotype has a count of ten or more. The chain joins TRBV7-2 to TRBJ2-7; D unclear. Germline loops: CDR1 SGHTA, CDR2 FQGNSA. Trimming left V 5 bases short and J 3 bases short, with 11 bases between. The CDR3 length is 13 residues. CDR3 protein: CASSRVPNYEQYF. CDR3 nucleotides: TGTGCCAGCAGCCGAGTTCCCAACTACGAGCAGTACTTC.

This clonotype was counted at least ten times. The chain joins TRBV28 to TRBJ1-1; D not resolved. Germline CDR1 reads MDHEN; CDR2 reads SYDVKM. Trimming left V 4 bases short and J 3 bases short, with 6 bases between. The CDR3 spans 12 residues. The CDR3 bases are TGTGCCAGCAGTTCTCGATACACTGAAGCTTTCTTT. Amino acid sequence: CASSSRYTEAFF.

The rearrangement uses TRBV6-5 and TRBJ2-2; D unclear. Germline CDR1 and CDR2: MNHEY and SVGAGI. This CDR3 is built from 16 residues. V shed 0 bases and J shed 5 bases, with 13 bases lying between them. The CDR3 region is CASSYSKARPTGELFF. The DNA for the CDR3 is TGTGCCAGCAGTTACTCGAAGGCTAGACCTACCGGGGAGCTGTTTTTT.

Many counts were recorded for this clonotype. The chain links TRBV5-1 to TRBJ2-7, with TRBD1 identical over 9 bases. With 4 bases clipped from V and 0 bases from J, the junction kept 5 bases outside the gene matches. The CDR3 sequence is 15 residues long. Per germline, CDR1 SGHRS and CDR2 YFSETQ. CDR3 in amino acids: CASSGGQGLSYEQYF. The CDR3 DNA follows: TGCGCCAGCAGCGGGGGACAGGGCCTCTCCTACGAGCAGTACTTC.

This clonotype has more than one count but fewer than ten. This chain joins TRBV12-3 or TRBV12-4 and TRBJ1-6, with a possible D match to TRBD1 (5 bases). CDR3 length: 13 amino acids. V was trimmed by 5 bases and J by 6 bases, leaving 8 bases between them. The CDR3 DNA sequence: TGTGCCAGCAGTCCCGACAGTAATTCACCCCTCCACTTT. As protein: CASSPDSNSPLHF.

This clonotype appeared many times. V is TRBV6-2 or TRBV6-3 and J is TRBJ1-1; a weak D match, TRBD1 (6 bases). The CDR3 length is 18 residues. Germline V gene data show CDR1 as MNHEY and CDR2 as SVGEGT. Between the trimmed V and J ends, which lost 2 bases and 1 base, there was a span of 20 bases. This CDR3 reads CASSYPQGRHAANTEAFF. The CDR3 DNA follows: TGTGCCAGCAGTTACCCCCAGGGGAGGCATGCCGCGAACACTGAAGCTTTCTTT.

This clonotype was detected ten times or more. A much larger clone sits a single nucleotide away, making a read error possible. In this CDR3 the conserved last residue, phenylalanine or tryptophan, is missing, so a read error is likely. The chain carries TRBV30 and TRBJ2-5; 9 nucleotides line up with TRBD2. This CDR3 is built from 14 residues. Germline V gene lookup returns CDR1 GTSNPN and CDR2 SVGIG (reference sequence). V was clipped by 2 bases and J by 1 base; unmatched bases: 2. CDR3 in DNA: TGTGCCTGGAGTTTTAGCGGGAGCCAAGAGACCCAGTACCTC. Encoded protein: CAWSFSGSQETQYL.